The entry that follows covers one TCR beta chain sequence. The length of the CDR3 is 16 residues. The germline V gene encodes CDR1 MGHDK and CDR2 SYGVNS. Trimming cost V 3 bases and J 8 bases, with 19 bases left between them. The source of the sample is a study of radiotherapy plus CTLA-4 blockade in lung cancer. TCRdb's copy holds only in-frame clones and misses some; the assay was immunoSEQ multiplex PCR. The data hold tens of thousands of clones, with 60% to 85% observed a single time. This chain joins TRBV25-1 and TRBJ1-4; D gene ambiguous. The sequences come from peripheral blood, collected from a patient treated with radiotherapy plus ipilimumab. This receptor was obtained from a human donor with non-small cell lung cancer who had a partial response to radiotherapy plus ipilimumab. Some clones in this sample may be carry-over from other donors' samples. CDR3 residues: CASSDRTGVQGEKLFF. The DNA for the CDR3 is TGTGCCAGCAGTGACAGAACCGGGGTTCAAGGAGAAAAACTGTTTTTT.